Given below is one T cell receptor beta chain in context. The data belong to a study of shared clonotypes between healthy human individuals. Caucasian adults living in Nashville, Tennessee, provided all samples. Profiling relied on immunoSEQ multiplex PCR, and the TCRdb table lists in-frame clones only, not all of them. The sample shows 2 million to 2.5 million clones, 90% to 96% of them seen only once. This clonotype originated in a young man in good health. Sequenced: naive CD4+ T cells sorted from blood. The subset was: CD45RA+ positively selected.

The CDR3 loop is CASSTSRVFGYLEELFF. The CDR3 nucleotides read TGTGCCAGCAGCACAAGTCGTGTCTTTGGCTACTTGGAGGAGCTGTTTTTT. The chain carries TRBV11-2 and TRBJ2-2; unclear D gene. The CDR3 sequence is 17 residues long. Germline values: CDR1 SGHAT, CDR2 FQNNGV. The germline V and J ends were trimmed by 5 bases and 10 bases, with 26 bases remaining between them.